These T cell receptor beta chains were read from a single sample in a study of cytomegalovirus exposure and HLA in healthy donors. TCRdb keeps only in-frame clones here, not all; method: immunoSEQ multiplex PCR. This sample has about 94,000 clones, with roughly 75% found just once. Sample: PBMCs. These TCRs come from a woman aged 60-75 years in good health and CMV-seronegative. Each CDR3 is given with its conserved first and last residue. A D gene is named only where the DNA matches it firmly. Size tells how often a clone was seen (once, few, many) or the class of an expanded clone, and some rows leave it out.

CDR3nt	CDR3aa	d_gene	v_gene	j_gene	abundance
TGTGCTAGTGGTTTGGTACCTGACAGTACCTACGAGCAGTACTTC	CASGLVPDSTYEQYF	-	TRBV12-5	TRBJ2-7	-
TGTGCCAGCAGTGATAGGGCTACGGCAGGGGTATACGAGACCCAGTACTTC	CASSDRATAGVYETQYF	-	TRBV25-1	TRBJ2-5	-
TGTGCCAGCACCCCCCCGGACAGACTCTTGGAGACCCAGTACTTC	CASTPPDRLLETQYF	-	TRBV6-6	TRBJ2-5	-
TGTGCCAGCAGTTTCAGATTTGCGGGTTACGAGCAGTACTTC	CASSFRFAGYEQYF	-	TRBV27	TRBJ2-7	-
TGTGCCAGCAGTGAAGCTCCGGAGGACTATGGCTACACCTTC	CASSEAPEDYGYTF	-	TRBV6-1	TRBJ1-2	once
TGCGCCAGCAGCCACGGACAGGGGGACACTGAAGCTTTCTTT	CASSHGQGDTEAFF	TRBD1	TRBV10-1	TRBJ1-1	-
TGTGCCAGCAGCGTAGCTCCTAGCGGGCGAGAGACCCAGTACTTC	CASSVAPSGRETQYF	TRBD2	TRBV9	TRBJ2-5	-
TGTGCCAGCAGCTTAGTCGTCTGGCAGGGGCAGGGGAACACTGAAGCTTTCTTT	CASSLVVWQGQGNTEAFF	-	TRBV7-2	TRBJ1-1	-
TGTGCCAGCAAACGATTGGACAGTAACAATGAGCAGTTCTTC	CASKRLDSNNEQFF	-	TRBV6-1	TRBJ2-1	-
TGTGCCAGCAGCGCGGGATATCGGGGTTTTTTCCAGCCCCAGCATTTT	CASSAGYRGFFQPQHF	-	TRBV7-7	TRBJ1-5	-
TGTGCCAGTAGTCCCGGACAGTCTAACTATGGCTACACCTTC	CASSPGQSNYGYTF	-	TRBV19	TRBJ1-2	once
TGTGCCAGCAGCTTCCTTGGGACAGGGCTTTCAGAGACCCAGTACTTC	CASSFLGTGLSETQYF	TRBD1	TRBV7-2	TRBJ2-5	-
TGTGCCAGCAGCTTACCCAGGAAGGGACTCGTTACAGATACGCAGTATTTT	CASSLPRKGLVTDTQYF	-	TRBV9	TRBJ2-3	-
TGTGCCAGCAGTTCGGGACAGGGGAATACTGAAGCTTTCTTT	CASSSGQGNTEAFF	TRBD1	TRBV28	TRBJ1-1	-
TGTGCCAGCACTGGGGGGGCCACAGATACGCAGTATTTT	CASTGGATDTQYF	-	TRBV28	TRBJ2-3	-
TGTGCCAGCAGCCCACAGGGAGTCTACGAGCAGTACTTC	CASSPQGVYEQYF	-	TRBV7-9	TRBJ2-7	-
TGTGCCAGCAGCTGGGGGGGGCCCGGGTACTATGGCTACACCTTC	CASSWGGPGYYGYTF	-	TRBV5-4	TRBJ1-2	-
TGCGCCAGCAGCCAAGATCCAGGGAGGAGGGATGGCTACACCTTC	CASSQDPGRRDGYTF	-	TRBV4-3	TRBJ1-2	-
TGTGCCTGGAAGCGTCGACAGTACTCGAACACCGGGGAGCTGTTTTTT	CAWKRRQYSNTGELFF	-	TRBV30	TRBJ2-2	-
TGTGCCAGCAGCTTAGTGACAGGGGGCTTTGGAAACACCATATATTTT	CASSLVTGGFGNTIYF	TRBD1	TRBV7-8	TRBJ1-3	-
TGTGCCAGCAGTCCAGGGGTGAACACTGAAGCTTTCTTT	CASSPGVNTEAFF	-	TRBV2	TRBJ1-1	-